The clone carrying this T cell receptor (beta chain) was seen only a few times. Its antigen is undetermined. This entry is derived from a study of human T cells and chemical hapten exposure. Overall study: Patients had diphenylcyclopropenone applied to the scalp weekly throughout the approximately 24-week study. Small volume differences among pooled libraries mainly caused per-sample TCR yield variation. Findings and caveats of the study: Compared to controls, expanded TCRs made significantly more large clusters of similar CDR3s.

Stated time point: pre-sensitization, week 0. The treatment is: therapeutic diphenylcyclopropenone sensitization with weekly scalp DPC. Donation of samples came from alopecia patients who were 18 to 70 years old and suitable for DPC. The CDR3 runs to 13 residues. Trimming left V 4 bases short and J 5 bases short, with 12 bases between. MiXCR, run by TCRdb on the RACE reads, gives a single entry per CDR3 protein. Seen here are some 330,000 distinct CDR3 sequences, 5.5% observed once, and the top ten hold about 8.2%. This TCR was sampled from a woman between 18 and 29 years old with alopecia areata. Some clones in this sample may be carry-over from other donors' samples. The V gene is TRBV12-3 or TRBV12-4, the J gene TRBJ2-7; D is possibly TRBD1 (7 bases). This material consisted of whole blood, taken in connection with sensitization to the hapten diphenylcyclopropenone (DPC). The CDR3 bases are TGTGCCAGCAGTTCAGGGGGGTTTGACGAGCAGTACTTC. Its translation is CASSSGGFDEQYF.